This TCR beta chain was sequenced in a study of shared clonotypes between healthy human individuals. At the level of the study: A donor's plate count was three for CD4 naive and three for CD4 memory; CD8 naive had two and CD8 memory one. Study-level points and caveats: Generation probabilities of non-shared clonotypes were lower (relative to those shared by all four donors).

The assay was run at deep level. Method: immunoSEQ multiplex PCR; TCRdb's copy keeps in-frame clones and lacks some. The sample has about 1.5 million clones; 95% to 99% are singletons. This CDR3 is built from 16 residues. V lost 3 bases, J lost 1 base, and 8 bases stayed unmatched. CDR1 and CDR2 from the germline V gene are MNHNS and SASEGT. About this clone: Its antigen is unknown.

This sequence was found in a man aged 25 to 40 in good health. V gene TRBV6-1 combines with J gene TRBJ2-7, with 8 bases aligning to TRBD2. Sequenced input: naive CD4+ T cells sorted from blood. As to subset: CD45RA+ positively selected. CDR3 in DNA: TGTGCCAGCAGTGAGTTTGTAGCGGGATCGTCCTACGAGCAGTACTTC. Its translation: CASSEFVAGSSYEQYF.